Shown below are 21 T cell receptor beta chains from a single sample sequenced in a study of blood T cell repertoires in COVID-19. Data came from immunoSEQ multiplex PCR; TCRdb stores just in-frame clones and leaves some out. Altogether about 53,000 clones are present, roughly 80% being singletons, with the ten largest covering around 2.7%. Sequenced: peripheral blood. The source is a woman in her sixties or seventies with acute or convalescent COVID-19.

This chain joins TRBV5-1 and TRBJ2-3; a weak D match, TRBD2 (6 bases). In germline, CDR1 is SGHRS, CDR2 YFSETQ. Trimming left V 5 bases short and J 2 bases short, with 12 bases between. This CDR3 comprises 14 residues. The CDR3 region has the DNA TGCGCCAGCAGTAGGGACTCCACCACAGATACGCAGTATTTT. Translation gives CASSRDSTTDTQYF. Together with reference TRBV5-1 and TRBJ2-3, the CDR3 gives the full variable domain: KAGVTQTPRYLIKTRGQQVTLSCSPISGHRSVSWYQQTPGQGLQFLFEYFSETQRNKGNFPGRFSGRQFSNSRSEMNVSTLELGDSALYLCASSRDSTTDTQYFGPGTRLTVL.

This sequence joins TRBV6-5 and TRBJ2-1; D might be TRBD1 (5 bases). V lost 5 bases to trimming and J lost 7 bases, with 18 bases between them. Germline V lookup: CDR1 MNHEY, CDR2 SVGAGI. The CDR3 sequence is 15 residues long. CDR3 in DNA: TGTGCCAGCAGTAGAGACAGAGGACATGCGAATGAGCAGTTCTTC. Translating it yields CASSRDRGHANEQFF.

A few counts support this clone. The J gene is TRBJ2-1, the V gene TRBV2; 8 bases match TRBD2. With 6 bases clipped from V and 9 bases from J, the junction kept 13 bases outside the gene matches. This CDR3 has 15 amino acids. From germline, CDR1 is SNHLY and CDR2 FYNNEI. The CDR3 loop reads CASSPIAGGSGEQFF. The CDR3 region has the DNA TGTGCCAGCAGCCCCATCGCGGGGGGCTCTGGTGAGCAGTTCTTC.

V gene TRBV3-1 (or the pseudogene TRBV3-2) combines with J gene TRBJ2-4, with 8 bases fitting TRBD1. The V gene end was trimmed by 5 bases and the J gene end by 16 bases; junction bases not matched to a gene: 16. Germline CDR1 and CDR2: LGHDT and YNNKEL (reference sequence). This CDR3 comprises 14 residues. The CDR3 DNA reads TGTGCCAGCAGCTTAACAGGGGGTACGACACTTTTTTACTTC. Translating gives CASSLTGGTTLFYF.

CDR3: CANSRDRGRTGELFF. As DNA, the CDR3 is TGTGCCAACAGCCGGGACAGGGGTAGGACCGGGGAGCTGTTTTTT. V and J are TRBV6-5 and TRBJ2-2; TRBD1 agrees at 10 bases. Germline V gene lookup returns CDR1 MNHEY and CDR2 SVGAGI. CDR3 length: 15 residues. The trim removed 10 bases at V and 5 bases at J, leaving 10 bases unmatched.

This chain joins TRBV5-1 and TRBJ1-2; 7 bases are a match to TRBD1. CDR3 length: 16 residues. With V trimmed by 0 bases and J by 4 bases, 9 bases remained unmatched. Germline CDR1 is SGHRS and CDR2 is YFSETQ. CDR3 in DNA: TGCGCCAGCAGCTTGGCTGGGGGACCAGGGGGCTATGGCTACACCTTC. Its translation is CASSLAGGPGGYGYTF.

Here the CDR3 reads CASSDRKVPSAQETQYF. The CDR3, as DNA: TGTGCCAGCAGCGACCGAAAGGTCCCGAGCGCCCAAGAGACCCAGTACTTC. The V and J genes are TRBV6-4 and TRBJ2-5; unclear D gene. The germline gives CDR1 MRHNA, CDR2 SNTAGT. V dropped 6 bases and J dropped 1 base, with 21 bases sitting between them. There are 17 residues in the CDR3.

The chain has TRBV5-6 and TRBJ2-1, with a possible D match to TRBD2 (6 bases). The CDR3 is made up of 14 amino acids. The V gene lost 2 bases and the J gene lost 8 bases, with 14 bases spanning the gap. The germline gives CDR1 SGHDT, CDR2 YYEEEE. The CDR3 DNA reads TGTGCCAGCAGCTTTTCCGGGAGAAGGGATGAGCAGTTCTTC. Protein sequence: CASSFSGRRDEQFF.

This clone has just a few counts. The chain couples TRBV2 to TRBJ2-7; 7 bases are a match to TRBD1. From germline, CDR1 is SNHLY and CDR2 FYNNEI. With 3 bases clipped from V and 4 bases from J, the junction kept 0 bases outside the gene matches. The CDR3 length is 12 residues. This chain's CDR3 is CASSDRGYEQYF. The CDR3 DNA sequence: TGTGCCAGCAGTGACAGGGGGTACGAGCAGTACTTC.

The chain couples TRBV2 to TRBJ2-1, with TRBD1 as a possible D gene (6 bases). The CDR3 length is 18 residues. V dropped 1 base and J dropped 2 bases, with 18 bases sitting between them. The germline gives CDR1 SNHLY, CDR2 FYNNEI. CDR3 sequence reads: CASSEVGPGQGPYNEQFF. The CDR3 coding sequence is TGTGCCAGCAGTGAAGTAGGACCTGGGCAGGGGCCCTACAATGAGCAGTTCTTC.

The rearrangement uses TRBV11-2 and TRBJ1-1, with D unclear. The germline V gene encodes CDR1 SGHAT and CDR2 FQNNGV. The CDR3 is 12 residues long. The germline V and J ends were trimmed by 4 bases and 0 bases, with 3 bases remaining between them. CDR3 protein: CASSSMNTEAFF. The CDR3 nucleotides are TGTGCCAGCAGCTCAATGAACACTGAAGCTTTCTTT.

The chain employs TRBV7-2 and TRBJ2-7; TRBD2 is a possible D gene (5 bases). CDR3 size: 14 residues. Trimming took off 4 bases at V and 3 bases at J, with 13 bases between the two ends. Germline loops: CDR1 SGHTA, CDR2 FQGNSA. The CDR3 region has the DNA TGTGCCAGCAGCTACGCTAGCAGTAACTACGAGCAGTACTTC. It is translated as CASSYASSNYEQYF.

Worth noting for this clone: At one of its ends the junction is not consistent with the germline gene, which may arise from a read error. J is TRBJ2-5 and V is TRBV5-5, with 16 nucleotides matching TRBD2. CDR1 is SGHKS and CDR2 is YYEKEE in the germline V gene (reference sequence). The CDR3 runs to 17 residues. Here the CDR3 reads CASSPGLAGGLQGTQYF. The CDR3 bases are TGTGCCAGCAGCCCGGGACTAGCGGGAGGGCTCCAAGGGACCCAGTACTTC.

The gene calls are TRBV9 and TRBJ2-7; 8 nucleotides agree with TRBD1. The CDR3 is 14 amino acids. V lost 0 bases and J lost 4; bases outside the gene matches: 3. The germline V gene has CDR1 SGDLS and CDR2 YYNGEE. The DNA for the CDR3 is TGTGCCAGCAGCGTAGCTACAGGGGGGTACGAGCAGTACTTC. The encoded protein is CASSVATGGYEQYF.

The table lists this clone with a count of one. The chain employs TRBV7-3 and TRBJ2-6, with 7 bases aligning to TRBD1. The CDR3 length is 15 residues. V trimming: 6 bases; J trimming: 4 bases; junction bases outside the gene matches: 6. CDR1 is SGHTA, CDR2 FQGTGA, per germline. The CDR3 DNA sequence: TGTGCCAGCAGTCCACAGGGGACAGGGGCCAACGTCCTGACTTTC. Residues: CASSPQGTGANVLTF.

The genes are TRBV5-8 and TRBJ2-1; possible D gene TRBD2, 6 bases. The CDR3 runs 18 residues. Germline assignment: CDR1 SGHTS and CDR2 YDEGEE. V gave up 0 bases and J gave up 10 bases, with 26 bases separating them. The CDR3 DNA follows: TGTGCCAGCAGCTTGGCGGAGCCACCCCGGAAGGAGGAGGGGGAGCAGTTCTTC. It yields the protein CASSLAEPPRKEEGEQFF.

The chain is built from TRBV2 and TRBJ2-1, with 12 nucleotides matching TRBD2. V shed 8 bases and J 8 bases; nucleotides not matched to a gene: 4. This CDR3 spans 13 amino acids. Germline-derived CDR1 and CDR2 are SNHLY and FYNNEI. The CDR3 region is CASLAGGLDEQFF. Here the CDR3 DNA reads TGTGCCAGCCTAGCGGGGGGGCTCGATGAGCAGTTCTTC.

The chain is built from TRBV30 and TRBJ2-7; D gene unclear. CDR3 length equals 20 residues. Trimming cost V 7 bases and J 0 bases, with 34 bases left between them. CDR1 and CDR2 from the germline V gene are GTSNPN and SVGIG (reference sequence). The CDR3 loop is CAYGDGVTIGPSAFSYEQYF. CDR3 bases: TGTGCCTATGGAGACGGAGTTACAATTGGCCCATCAGCTTTCTCCTACGAGCAGTACTTC.

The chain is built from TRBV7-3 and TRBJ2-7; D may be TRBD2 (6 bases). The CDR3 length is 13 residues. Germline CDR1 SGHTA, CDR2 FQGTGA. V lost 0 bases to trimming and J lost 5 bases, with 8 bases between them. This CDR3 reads CASSLTPGDEQYF. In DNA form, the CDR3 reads TGTGCCAGCAGCTTAACGCCGGGGGACGAGCAGTACTTC.

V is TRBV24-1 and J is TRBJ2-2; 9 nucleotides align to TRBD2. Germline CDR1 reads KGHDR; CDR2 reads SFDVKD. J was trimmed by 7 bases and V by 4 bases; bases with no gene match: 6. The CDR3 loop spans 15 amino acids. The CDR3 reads CATSEAGGRIGELFF. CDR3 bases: TGTGCCACCAGTGAGGCGGGGGGGCGGATCGGGGAGCTGTTTTTT.

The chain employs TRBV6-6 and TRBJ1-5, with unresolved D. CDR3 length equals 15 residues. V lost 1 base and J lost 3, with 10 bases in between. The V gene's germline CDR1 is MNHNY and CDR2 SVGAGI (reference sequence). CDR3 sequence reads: CASSYFRGSNQPQHF. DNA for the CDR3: TGTGCCAGCAGTTACTTTCGGGGATCCAATCAGCCCCAGCATTTT.